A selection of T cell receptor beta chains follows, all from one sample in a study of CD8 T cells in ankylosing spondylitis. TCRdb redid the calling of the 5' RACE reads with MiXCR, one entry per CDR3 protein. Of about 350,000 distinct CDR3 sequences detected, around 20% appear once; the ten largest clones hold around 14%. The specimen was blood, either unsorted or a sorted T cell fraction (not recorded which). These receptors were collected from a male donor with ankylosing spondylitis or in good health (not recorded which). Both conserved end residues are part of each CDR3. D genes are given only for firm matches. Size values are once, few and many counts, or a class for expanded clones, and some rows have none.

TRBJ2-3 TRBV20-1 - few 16 TGCAGTGCTAAAGGGACACAATGGGGGCACACAGATACGCAGTATTTT CSAKGTQWGHTDTQYF
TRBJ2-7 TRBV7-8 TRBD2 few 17 TGTGCCAGCAGCTTAGCGAGGGGAGAAAGCGGGAACTACGAGCAGTACTTC CASSLARGESGNYEQYF
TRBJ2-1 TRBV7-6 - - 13 TGTGCCAGCAGCTTAGATCAGAGGAGTGAGCAGTTCTTC CASSLDQRSEQFF
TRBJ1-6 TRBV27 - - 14 TGTGCCAGCAGTGCCGGACAGACTAATTCACCCCTCCACTTT CASSAGQTNSPLHF
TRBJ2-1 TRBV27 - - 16 TGTGCCAGCAGTTTCCTAGATGTCCCCCCCTACAATGAGCAGTTCTTC CASSFLDVPPYNEQFF
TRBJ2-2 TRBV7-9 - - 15 TGTGCCAGCAGCGTATGGGACACCTTCACCGGGGAGCTGTTTTTT CASSVWDTFTGELFF
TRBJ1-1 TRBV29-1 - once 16 TGCAGCGTTGAAGGAGTAGGAGACGGGTTGGGCACTGAAGCTTTCTTT CSVEGVGDGLGTEAFF
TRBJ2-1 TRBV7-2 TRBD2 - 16 TGTGCCAGCAGCTCATTAGCGGGGGGGGACTACAATGAGCAGTTCTTC CASSSLAGGDYNEQFF
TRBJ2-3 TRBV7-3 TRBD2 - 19 TGTGCCATCAGTCCTCCGGGACTAGCGGGGGGGCCGGGCACAGATACGCAGTATTTT CAISPPGLAGGPGTDTQYF
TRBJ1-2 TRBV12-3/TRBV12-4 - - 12 TGTGCCAGCAGTACCACGGGGGGTGGCTACACCTTC CASSTTGGGYTF
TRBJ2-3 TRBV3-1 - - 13 TGTGCCAGCAGCAACGCGGAAACAGATACGCAGTATTTT CASSNAETDTQYF
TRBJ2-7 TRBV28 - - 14 TGTGCCAGCAGTTCCGCCAGGGCCTCCTACGAGCAGTACTTC CASSSARASYEQYF
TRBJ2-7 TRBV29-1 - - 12 TGCAGCGTCGTCGGACAGAGCTACGAGCAGTACTTC CSVVGQSYEQYF
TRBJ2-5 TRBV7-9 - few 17 TGTGCCAGCAGCTTAGTGAAAGTGAGGAGGTACCAAGAGACCCAGTACTTC CASSLVKVRRYQETQYF
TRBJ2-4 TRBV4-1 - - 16 TGCGCCAGCAGCCAAGCCGCTAGTTGGGGAGAGGACATTCAGTACTTC CASSQAASWGEDIQYF
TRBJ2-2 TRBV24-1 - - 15 TGTGCCACCAGTGATTTTCCTGGAAACACCGGGGAGCTGTTTTTT CATSDFPGNTGELFF
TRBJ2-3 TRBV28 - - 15 TGTGCCAGCAAGATAGTGGCTGAGAGCACAGATACGCAGTATTTT CASKIVAESTDTQYF
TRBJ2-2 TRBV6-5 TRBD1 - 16 TGTGCCAGCAGTTACACCCCGGACAGGGGCACCGGGGAGCTGTTTTTT CASSYTPDRGTGELFF
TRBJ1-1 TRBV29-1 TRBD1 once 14 TGCAGCGTTGAAGGGTACAGGGGTTTTACTGAAGCTTTCTTT CSVEGYRGFTEAFF
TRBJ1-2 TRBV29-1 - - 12 TGCAGCGTTGAAGACCTGTCGTATGGCTACACCTTC CSVEDLSYGYTF
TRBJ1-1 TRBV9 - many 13 TGTGCCAGCAGCGTAGCGGGGCACACTGAAGCTTTCTTT CASSVAGHTEAFF
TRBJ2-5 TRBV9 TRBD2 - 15 TGTGCCAGCAGCGCCGGGGCGGGGGTAAGGGAGACCCAGTACTTC CASSAGAGVRETQYF
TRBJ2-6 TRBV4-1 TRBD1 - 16 TGCGCCAGCAGCCAGGTGACAGGGACTGGGGCCAACGTCCTGACTTTC CASSQVTGTGANVLTF
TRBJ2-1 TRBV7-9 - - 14 TGTGCCAGCAGCGGGCACGTGGATCCGGATGAGCAGTTCTTC CASSGHVDPDEQFF
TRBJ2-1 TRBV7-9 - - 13 TGTGCCAGCAGCCCAAGACTCGACAATGAGCAGTTCTTC CASSPRLDNEQFF
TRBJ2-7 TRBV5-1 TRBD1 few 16 TGCGCCAGCAGCTTGTACGGACAGGCATACTACTACGAGCAGTACTTC CASSLYGQAYYYEQYF
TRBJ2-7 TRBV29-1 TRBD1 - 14 TGCAGCGTGACGGGGAGACAGGGGGCCTACGAGCAGTACTTC CSVTGRQGAYEQYF
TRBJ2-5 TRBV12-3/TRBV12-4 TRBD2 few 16 TGTGCCAGCAGTTTAGCCCTAGCGGGGCCCCAAGAGACCCAGTACTTC CASSLALAGPQETQYF
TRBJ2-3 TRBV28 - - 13 TGTGCTACCGGCGGACAGAATACAGATACGCAGTATTTT CATGGQNTDTQYF
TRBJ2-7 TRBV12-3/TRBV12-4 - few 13 TGTGCCAGCAGTTTTAGGGGGAAAGGCGAGCAGTACTTC CASSFRGKGEQYF
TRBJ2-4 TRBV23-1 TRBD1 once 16 TGCGCCAGCAGTCTCCCTGACAGGGGGCACGAAAACATTCAGTACTTC CASSLPDRGHENIQYF
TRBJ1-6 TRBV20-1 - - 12 TGCAGTGCTAGAGGACAGTGGTCTCCCCTCCACTTT CSARGQWSPLHF
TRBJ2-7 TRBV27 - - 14 TGTGCCAGCAGTTTAAGAGGCCGTCCCTACGAGCAGTACTTC CASSLRGRPYEQYF
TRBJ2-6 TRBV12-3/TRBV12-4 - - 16 TGTGCCAGCAGTTTGCCGTCCCCCTCTGGGGCCAACGTCCTGACTTTC CASSLPSPSGANVLTF
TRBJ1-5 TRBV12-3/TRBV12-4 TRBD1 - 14 TGTGCCAGCAGTTCGGGACAGGGACATCAGCCCCAGCATTTT CASSSGQGHQPQHF
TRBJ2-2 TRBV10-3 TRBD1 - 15 TGTGCCATCAAACCCGGGACAGGGGACACCGGGGAGCTGTTTTTT CAIKPGTGDTGELFF
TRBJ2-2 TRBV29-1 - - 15 TGCAGCGTCGCCCTTGGGGTCCCGGGCACCGGGGAGCTGTTTTTT CSVALGVPGTGELFF
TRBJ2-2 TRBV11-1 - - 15 TGTGCCAGCAGCTTAGGGGGGGCGCACACCGGGGAGCTGTTTTTT CASSLGGAHTGELFF
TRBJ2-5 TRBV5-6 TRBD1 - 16 TGTGCCAGCAGCAAAGGGACAGGAAGCCTACAAGAGACCCAGTACTTC CASSKGTGSLQETQYF
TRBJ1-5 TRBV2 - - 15 TGTGCCAGCAGTGAAGTCGGGTATAGCAATCAGCCCCAGCATTTT CASSEVGYSNQPQHF
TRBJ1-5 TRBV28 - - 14 TGTGCCAGCAGCTCTATTTATAGCAATCAGCCCCAGCATTTT CASSSIYSNQPQHF